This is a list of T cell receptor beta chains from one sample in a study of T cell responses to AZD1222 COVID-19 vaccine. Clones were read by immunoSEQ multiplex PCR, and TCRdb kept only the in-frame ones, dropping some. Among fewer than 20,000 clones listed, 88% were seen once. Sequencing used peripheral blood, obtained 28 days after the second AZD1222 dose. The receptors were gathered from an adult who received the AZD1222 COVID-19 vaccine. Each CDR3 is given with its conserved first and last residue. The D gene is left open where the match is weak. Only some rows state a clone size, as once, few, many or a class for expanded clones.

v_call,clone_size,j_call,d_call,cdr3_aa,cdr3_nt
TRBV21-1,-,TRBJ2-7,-,CASSKDDRDRF,TGTGCCAGCAGCAAAGATGACAGGGACCGATTC
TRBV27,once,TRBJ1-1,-,CASSLSRGAGTEAFF,TGTGCCAGCAGTTTATCAAGGGGAGCCGGCACTGAAGCTTTCTTT
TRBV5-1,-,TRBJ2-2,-,CASSLATGNTGELFF,TGCGCCAGCAGCTTGGCCACAGGGAACACCGGGGAGCTGTTTTTT
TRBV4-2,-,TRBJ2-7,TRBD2,CASSQETSGGEQYF,TGTGCCAGCAGCCAGGAGACTAGCGGGGGCGAGCAGTACTTC
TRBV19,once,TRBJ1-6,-,CASSTDSASPLHF,TGTGCCAGTAGTACGGACAGTGCTTCACCCCTCCACTTT
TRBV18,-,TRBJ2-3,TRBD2,CASSPPASGGAADTQYF,TGTGCCAGCTCACCACCGGCTAGCGGGGGGGCGGCAGATACGCAGTATTTT
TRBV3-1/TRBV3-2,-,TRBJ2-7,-,CASSQERQDPSYEQYF,TGTGCCAGCAGCCAAGAACGGCAGGACCCCTCCTACGAGCAGTACTTC
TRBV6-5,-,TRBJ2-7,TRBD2,CASSSTGSGVYEQYF,TGTGCCAGCAGTTCCACGGGTAGCGGGGTTTACGAGCAGTACTTC
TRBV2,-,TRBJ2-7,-,CASSEGLGSSYEQYF,TGTGCCAGCAGTGAAGGACTAGGGAGCTCCTACGAGCAGTACTTC
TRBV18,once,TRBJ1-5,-,CASSPSRGSNQPQHF,TGTGCCAGCTCACCATCAAGGGGAAGCAATCAGCCCCAGCATTTT
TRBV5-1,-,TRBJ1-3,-,CASSWGSSGNTIYF,TGCGCCAGCAGCTGGGGGAGCTCTGGAAACACCATATATTTT
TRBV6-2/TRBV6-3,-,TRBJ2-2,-,CASSYGDSNTGELFF,TGTGCCAGCAGTTACGGGGATTCAAACACCGGGGAGCTGTTTTTT
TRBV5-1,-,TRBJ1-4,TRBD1,CASSLEGQGGGEKLFF,TGCGCCAGCAGCTTGGAGGGACAGGGCGGCGGGGAAAAACTGTTTTTT
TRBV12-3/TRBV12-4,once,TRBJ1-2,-,CASSLGQDGYTF,TGTGCCAGCAGTTTAGGTCAGGATGGCTACACCTTC
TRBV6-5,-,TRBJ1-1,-,CASSFGQSNTEAFF,TGTGCCAGCAGTTTTGGACAGTCGAACACTGAAGCTTTCTTT
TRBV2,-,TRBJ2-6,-,CASSYGIGEGANVLTF,TGTGCCAGCAGTTATGGGATAGGAGAAGGGGCCAACGTCCTGACTTTC
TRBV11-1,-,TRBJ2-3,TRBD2,CASSLAFSGDTDTQYF,TGTGCCAGCAGCTTAGCGTTTAGCGGGGACACAGATACGCAGTATTTT